This entry features one T cell receptor beta chain sequence. The CDR3 length is 17 residues. V lost 9 bases and J lost 4; bases outside the gene matches: 15. CDR1 and CDR2 from the germline V gene are ENHRY and SYGVKD. This record comes from a study of blood T cell repertoires in COVID-19. Study summary: Samples came from the United States, Italy and Spain, spanning acute and convalescent COVID-19. PBMCs, B-cell-depleted T cells, or T cells provided the cDNA or gDNA that made up the material.

Original processing notes: Reference gene primer amplification yielded estimated nucleated cell counts. Data came from immunoSEQ multiplex PCR; TCRdb stores just in-frame clones and leaves some out. V, J and clone size reflect that table, while D and trimming were determined from the DNA. The table lists about 75,000 clones, approximately 85% of them singletons. The chain is built from TRBV10-3 and TRBJ1-2; 12 bases map to TRBD1. This TCR was recovered from a woman older than 75 with active or convalescent COVID-19. Material for sequencing was peripheral blood. The CDR3 sequence: CAIGGDGTGGFIYGYTF. DNA for the CDR3: TGTGCCATAGGCGGGGATGGGACAGGGGGCTTTATCTATGGCTACACCTTC.